This entry lists 13 T cell receptor beta chains sequenced from one sample in a study of neurological immune-mediated disorders. TCRdb processed the 5' RACE reads anew with MiXCR; each CDR3 protein has one entry. The repertoire holds about 49,000 distinct CDR3 sequences, with approximately 14% as singletons. The time point was: longitudinal time-point 2. The sample taken for sequencing was PBMCs. These receptors originate from a male donor with HTLV-1-associated myelopathy (HAM/TSP).

This clonotype was observed many times. V is TRBV7-2 and J is TRBJ2-1, with a possible D match to TRBD2 (7 bases). V was pared by 1 base and J by 5 bases, with 12 bases between. Germline values: CDR1 SGHTA, CDR2 FQGNSA. The CDR3 is 15 amino acids. CDR3 bases: TGTGCCAGCAGCTTAGTTCGGGGGGCGAACAATGAGCAGTTCTTC. It encodes CASSLVRGANNEQFF.

The DNA for the CDR3 is TGTGCCAGCAGTCGGCTGAACGATGGCTACACCTTC. Its translation: CASSRLNDGYTF. The chain has TRBV6-5 and TRBJ1-2; D uncertain. In germline, CDR1 is MNHEY, CDR2 SVGAGI. The CDR3 sequence is 12 residues long. V lost 5 bases to trimming and J lost 6 bases, with 10 bases between them.

A remark on this clonotype: Relative to the germline gene, one junction end is altered; a read error may explain this. The chain combines TRBV5-1 with TRBJ1-1, with a weak D call TRBD1 (5 bases). The CDR3 extends over 13 amino acids. Germline-derived CDR1 and CDR2 are SGHRS and YFSETQ. The CDR3 coding sequence is TGCGCCAGTCAACAGGACGCAAACACTGAAGCTTACTTT. Its translation is CASQQDANTEAYF.

This clonotype was seen repeatedly, ten times or more. This chain uses TRBV7-6 with TRBJ2-2; D ambiguous. The V gene lost 4 bases and the J gene lost 5 bases, with 8 bases spanning the gap. This CDR3 has 13 amino acids. Germline V gene sequence: CDR1 SGHVS, CDR2 FNYEAQ. Here the CDR3 reads CASSSPTTGELFF. CDR3 in DNA: TGTGCCAGCAGCTCCCCCACGACCGGGGAGCTGTTTTTT.

Note on this clonotype: A read error may account for a junction end that differs from germline. V and J are TRBV20-1 and TRBJ1-5; D is possibly TRBD1 (6 bases). Germline assignment: CDR1 DFQATT and CDR2 SNEGSKA (reference sequence). The CDR3 loop spans 15 amino acids. The CDR3 DNA reads TGCAGTGCTGGAGATCGGACAGCGGGCAATCAGCCCCAGCATTTT. Encoded protein: CSAGDRTAGNQPQHF.

This clonotype has ten or more counts. The V call is TRBV25-1, the J call TRBJ1-1, with D hard to call. Trimming removed 1 base from V and 8 bases from J, with 11 bases in between. The CDR3 extends over 13 amino acids. CDR1 and CDR2 from the germline V gene are MGHDK and SYGVNS. CDR3 coding DNA: TGTGCCAGCAGTGAATCTGTGGACGTCGAAGCTTTCTTT. Amino acids: CASSESVDVEAFF.

The rearrangement links TRBV20-1 to TRBJ1-4; D possibly corresponds to TRBD1 (6 bases). CDR3 length equals 14 residues. CDR1 and CDR2 (germline): DFQATT, SNEGSKA (reference sequence). Trimming shortened V by 0 bases and J by 2 bases, and 7 bases separated the two germline ends. In DNA form, the CDR3 reads TGCAGTGCTAGAGACCAGGGGACTAATGAAAAACTGTTTTTT. Its translation: CSARDQGTNEKLFF.

At least ten counts were recorded for this clonotype. V usage is TRBV20-1 and J usage is TRBJ2-7, with TRBD2 matching 12 bases. CDR1 and CDR2 (germline): DFQATT, SNEGSKA (reference sequence). The CDR3 is made up of 15 amino acids. V was clipped by 0 bases and J by 3 bases; unmatched bases: 3. The CDR3 sequence is CSARDRLAGDYEQYF. CDR3 coding DNA: TGCAGTGCTAGAGATCGACTAGCGGGGGACTACGAGCAGTACTTC.

This clonotype was picked up many times. This chain connects TRBV7-2 to TRBJ1-6; D unclear. Germline CDR1 SGHTA, CDR2 FQGNSA. This CDR3 is built from 16 residues. V lost 2 bases and J lost 9, with 17 bases in between. The CDR3 region is CASSLKASPSGSPLHF. CDR3 DNA: TGTGCCAGCAGCTTAAAGGCCAGCCCTTCGGGTTCACCCCTCCACTTT.

This clonotype was seen many times. The chain uses TRBV29-1 and TRBJ2-1, with 14 bases lining up with TRBD2. The CDR3 is 16 amino acids. With V trimmed by 3 bases and J by 4 bases, 5 bases remained unmatched. The germline gives CDR1 SQVTM, CDR2 ANQGSEA. For the CDR3, the DNA is TGCAGCGTTGATGGGGGACTAGCGGGGGCATACAATGAGCAGTTCTTC. Protein product: CSVDGGLAGAYNEQFF.

This clonotype was seen ten or more times. The gene calls are TRBV7-9 and TRBJ1-1; no clear D. Germline V gives CDR1 SEHNR, CDR2 FQNEAQ (reference sequence). V was cut by 0 bases and J by 4 bases, with 9 bases left in between. This CDR3 is 14 amino acids long. DNA of the CDR3: TGTGCCAGCAGCTTAGCGCGGGAAAGCACTGAAGCTTTCTTT. This translates into CASSLARESTEAFF.

The sample holds many counts of this clonotype. This chain links TRBV28 with TRBJ2-5; TRBD2 agrees at 8 bases. Per germline, CDR1 MDHEN and CDR2 SYDVKM. Losses at the gene ends were 2 bases for V and 3 bases for J; bases not matched to a gene: 8. The CDR3 is made up of 16 amino acids. CDR3 residues: CASSLGLGRGEETQYF. DNA for the CDR3: TGTGCCAGCAGTTTAGGATTGGGGCGGGGGGAAGAGACCCAGTACTTC.

This clonotype has ten or more counts. The CDR3 DNA sequence: TGTGCCAGCAGTTACACAGGGGGTCGGGTGAACACTGAAGCTTTCTTT. Its translation is CASSYTGGRVNTEAFF. The chain has TRBV6-6 and TRBJ1-1; TRBD1 matches at 8 bases. The V gene end was trimmed by 2 bases and the J gene end by 0 bases; junction bases not matched to a gene: 5. The CDR3 spans 16 residues. Germline V gives CDR1 MNHNY, CDR2 SVGAGI (reference sequence).